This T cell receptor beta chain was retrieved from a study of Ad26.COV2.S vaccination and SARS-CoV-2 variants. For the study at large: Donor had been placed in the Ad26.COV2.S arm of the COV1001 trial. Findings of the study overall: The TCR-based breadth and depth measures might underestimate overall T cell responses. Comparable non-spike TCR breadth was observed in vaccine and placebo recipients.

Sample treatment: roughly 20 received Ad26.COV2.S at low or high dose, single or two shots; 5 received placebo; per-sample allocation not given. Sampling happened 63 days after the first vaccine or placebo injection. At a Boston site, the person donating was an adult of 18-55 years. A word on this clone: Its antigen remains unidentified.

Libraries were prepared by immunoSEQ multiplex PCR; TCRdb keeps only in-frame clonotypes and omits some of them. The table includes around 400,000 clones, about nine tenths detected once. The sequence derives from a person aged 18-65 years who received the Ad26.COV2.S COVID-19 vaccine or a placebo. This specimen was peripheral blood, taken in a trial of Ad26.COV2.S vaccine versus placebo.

CDR3 sequence: CASSISRYSNQPQHF. CDR3 DNA: TGTGCCAGTAGTATAAGTAGATATAGCAATCAGCCCCAGCATTTT. The chain joins TRBV19 to TRBJ1-5; D remains unclear. CDR3 length: 15 residues. Germline values: CDR1 LNHDA, CDR2 SQIVND (reference sequence). The V end lost 2 bases, the J end lost 0 bases, and 8 bases lay between the germline ends.